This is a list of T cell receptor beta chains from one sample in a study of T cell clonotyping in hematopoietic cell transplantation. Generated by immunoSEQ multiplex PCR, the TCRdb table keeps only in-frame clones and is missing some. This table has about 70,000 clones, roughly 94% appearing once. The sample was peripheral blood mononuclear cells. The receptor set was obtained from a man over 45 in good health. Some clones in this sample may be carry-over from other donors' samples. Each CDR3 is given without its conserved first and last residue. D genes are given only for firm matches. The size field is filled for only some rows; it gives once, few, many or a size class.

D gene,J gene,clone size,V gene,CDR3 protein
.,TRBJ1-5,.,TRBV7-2,ASSPADRTRHNQPQH
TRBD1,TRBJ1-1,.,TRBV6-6,ASRRTGLAF
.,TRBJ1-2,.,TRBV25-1,ASSETARGNGYT
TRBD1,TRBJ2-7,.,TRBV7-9,ASSLAGTGAKQY
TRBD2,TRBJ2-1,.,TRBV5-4,ASSLAGRVYNEQF
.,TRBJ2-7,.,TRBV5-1,ASSLDPAYEQY
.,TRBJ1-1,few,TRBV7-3,ASSSDARATEAF
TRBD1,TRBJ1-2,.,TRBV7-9,ASSGDSWNYGYT
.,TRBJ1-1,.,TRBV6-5,ASSTHRSEAF
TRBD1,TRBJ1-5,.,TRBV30,AWRGDRGQPQH
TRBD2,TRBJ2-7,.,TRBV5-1,ASSSTSGRAYEQY
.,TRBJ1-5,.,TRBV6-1,ASRETDPNQPQH
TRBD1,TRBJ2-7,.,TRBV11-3,ASSSKGGNQYEQY
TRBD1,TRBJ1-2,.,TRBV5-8,ASSQFSGQGARGYT
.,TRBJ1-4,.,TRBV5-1,ASSLGDRQTNEKLF
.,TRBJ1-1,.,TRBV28,ASSVDGTGEAF
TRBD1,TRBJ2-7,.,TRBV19,ASSARDRDSYEQY
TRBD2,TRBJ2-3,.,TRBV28,ATASGGTDTQY
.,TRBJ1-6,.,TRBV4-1,AKSKGGQGKGSPLH
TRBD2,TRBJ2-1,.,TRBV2,ASTAGVNEQF
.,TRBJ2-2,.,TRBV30,AWIGRGRRGVRTGELF
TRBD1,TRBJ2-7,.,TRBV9,ASSVSGGPYEQY
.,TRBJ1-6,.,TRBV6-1,ASSVGNGYNSPLH
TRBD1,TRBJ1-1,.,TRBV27,ASSPDRANTEAF
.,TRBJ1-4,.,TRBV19,ASSIKGEKLF
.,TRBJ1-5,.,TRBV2,ASTPGMSNQPQH
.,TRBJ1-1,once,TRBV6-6,ASSYSIGRLNTEAF
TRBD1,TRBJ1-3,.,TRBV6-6,ASTGDGNTIY
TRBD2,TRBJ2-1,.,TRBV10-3,AISGTSSYNEQF
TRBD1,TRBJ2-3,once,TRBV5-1,ASSSDRTADTQY
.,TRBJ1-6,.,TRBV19,ASSVLGRLNSPLH
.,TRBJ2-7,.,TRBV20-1,SARMEFAQY
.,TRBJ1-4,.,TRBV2,ASSRDDEKLF
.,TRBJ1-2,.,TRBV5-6,ASSLDSYGYT
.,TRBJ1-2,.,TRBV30,AWTLRGGYT
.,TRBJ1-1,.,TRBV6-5,ASSYSTVRGNTEAF
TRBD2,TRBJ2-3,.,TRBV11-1,ASSEAGGTDTQY
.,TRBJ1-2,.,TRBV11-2,ASSLGSRGGYT
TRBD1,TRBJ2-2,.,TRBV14,ASSRTGWSGELF
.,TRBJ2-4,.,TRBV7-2,ASSTGRRNIQY
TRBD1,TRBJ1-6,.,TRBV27,ASSLFGTASSPLH
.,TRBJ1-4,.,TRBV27,ASSLGLGEKLF